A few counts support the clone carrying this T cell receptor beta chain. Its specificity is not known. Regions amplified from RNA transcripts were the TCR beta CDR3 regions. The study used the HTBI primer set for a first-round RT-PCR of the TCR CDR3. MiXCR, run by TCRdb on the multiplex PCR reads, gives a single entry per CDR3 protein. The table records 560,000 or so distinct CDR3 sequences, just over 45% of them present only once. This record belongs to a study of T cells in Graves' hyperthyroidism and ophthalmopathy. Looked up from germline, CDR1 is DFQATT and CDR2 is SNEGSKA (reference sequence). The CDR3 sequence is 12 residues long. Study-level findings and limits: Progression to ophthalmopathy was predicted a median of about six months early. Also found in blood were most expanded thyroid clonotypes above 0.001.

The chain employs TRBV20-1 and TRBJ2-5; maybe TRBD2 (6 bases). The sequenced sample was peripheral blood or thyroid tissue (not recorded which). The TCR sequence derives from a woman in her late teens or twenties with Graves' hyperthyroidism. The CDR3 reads CSTTAGLETQYF. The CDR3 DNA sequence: TGCAGCACTACGGCGGGGTTAGAGACCCAGTACTTC.